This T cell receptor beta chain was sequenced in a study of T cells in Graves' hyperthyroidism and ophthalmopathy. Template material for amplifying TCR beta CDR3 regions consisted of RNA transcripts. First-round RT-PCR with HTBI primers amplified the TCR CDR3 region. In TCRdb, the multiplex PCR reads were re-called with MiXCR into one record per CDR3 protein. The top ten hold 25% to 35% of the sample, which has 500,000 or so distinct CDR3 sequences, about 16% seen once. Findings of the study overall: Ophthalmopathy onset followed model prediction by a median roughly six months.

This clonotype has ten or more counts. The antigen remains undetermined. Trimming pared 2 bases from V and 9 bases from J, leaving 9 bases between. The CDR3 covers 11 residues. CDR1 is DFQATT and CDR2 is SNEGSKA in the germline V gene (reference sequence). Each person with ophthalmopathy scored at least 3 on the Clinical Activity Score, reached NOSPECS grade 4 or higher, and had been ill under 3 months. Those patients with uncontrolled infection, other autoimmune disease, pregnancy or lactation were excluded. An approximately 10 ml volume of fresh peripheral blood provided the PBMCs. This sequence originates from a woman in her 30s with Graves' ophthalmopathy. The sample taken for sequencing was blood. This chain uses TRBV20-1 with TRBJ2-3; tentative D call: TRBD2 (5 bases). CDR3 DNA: TGCAGTGCTAGAACTAGTGCCACGCAGTATTTT. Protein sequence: CSARTSATQYF.